Reported below is one TCR beta chain. The entry originates in a study of shared clonotypes between healthy human individuals. Naive CD8 cells comprised CD45RO-negative, CCR7-positively selected cells, excluding terminally differentiated effector memory CD45RA+ cells. The assay was immunoSEQ multiplex PCR, and TCRdb's table has in-frame clones only and misses some. Among more than 2 million clones listed, over 85% were seen once. Trimming cost V 3 bases and J 2 bases, with 21 bases left between them. The V gene's germline CDR1 is SGDLS and CDR2 YYNGEE. The CDR3 spans 17 residues. Sequenced input: naive CD8+ T cells from PBMCs. The sequence came from a young man in good health. Some clones in this sample may be carry-over from other donors' samples. The chain uses TRBV9 and TRBJ2-7; possibly TRBD1 or TRBD2 for D (5 bases each). The CDR3 reads CASSASFRDGNPYEQYF. The CDR3 DNA reads TGTGCCAGCAGCGCCTCATTCCGGGACGGAAATCCCTACGAGCAGTACTTC. Full variable domain (missing parts from reference TRBV9 and TRBJ2-7): DSGVTQTPKHLITATGQRVTLRCSPRSGDLSVYWYQQSLDQGLQFLIQYYNGEERAKGNILERFSAQQFPDLHSELNLSSLELGDSALYFCASSASFRDGNPYEQYFGPGTRLTVT.